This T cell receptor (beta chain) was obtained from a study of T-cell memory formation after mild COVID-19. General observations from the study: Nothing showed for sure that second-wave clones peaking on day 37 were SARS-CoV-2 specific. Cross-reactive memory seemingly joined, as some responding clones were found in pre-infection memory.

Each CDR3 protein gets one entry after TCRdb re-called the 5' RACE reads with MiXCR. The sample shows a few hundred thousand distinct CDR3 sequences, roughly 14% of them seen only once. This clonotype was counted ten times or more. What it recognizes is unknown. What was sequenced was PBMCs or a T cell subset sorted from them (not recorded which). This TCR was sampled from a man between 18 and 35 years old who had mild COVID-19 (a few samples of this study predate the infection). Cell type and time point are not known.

CDR3 sequence reads: CASRGNQETQYF. CDR3 bases: TGTGCCAGCAGAGGGAACCAAGAGACCCAGTACTTC. This rearrangement joins TRBV7-2 to TRBJ2-5; no reliable D call. Germline lookup yields CDR1 SGHTA and CDR2 FQGNSA. Trimming pared 6 bases from V and 0 bases from J, leaving 5 bases between. The CDR3 length is 12 residues.